This TCR beta chain was captured by sequencing in a study of T cell responses to AZD1222 COVID-19 vaccine. The CDR3 extends over 12 amino acids. V was cut by 5 bases and J by 5 bases, with 8 bases left in between. In germline, CDR1 is SNHLY, CDR2 FYNNEI. Method: immunoSEQ multiplex PCR; TCRdb's copy keeps in-frame clones and lacks some. The top ten hold approximately 1.8% of the sample, which has 180,000 or so clones, more than 85% seen once. This clone was seen a single time. Recipients boosted at about 4 weeks or about 12 weeks are pooled. V gene TRBV2 combines with J gene TRBJ2-3; D not resolved. The sequencing here drew on peripheral blood, taken 28 days after the second AZD1222 dose. The receptor comes from an adult who received the AZD1222 COVID-19 vaccine. DNA of the CDR3: TGTGCCAGCAGTCCCCTCAGAGATACGCAGTATTTT. Translation: CASSPLRDTQYF.